The sequence of this TCR beta chain was determined in a study of human T cells and chemical hapten exposure. For the study at large: Investigators sensitized 2 cm by 2 cm of upper inner arm skin with 2% DPC.

Via MiXCR, TCRdb re-called the RACE reads, giving one row per CDR3 protein. The sample lists about 99,000 distinct CDR3 sequences; around 12% were seen once. Time point in this sample: patch test 1, 2 weeks after DPC sensitization. Treatment given: therapeutic diphenylcyclopropenone sensitization with weekly scalp DPC. Extraction of total RNA was performed on unfractionated whole blood. V was pared by 6 bases and J by 1 base, with 11 bases of the junction left unmatched. Germline V lookup: CDR1 DFQATT, CDR2 SNEGSKA (reference sequence). The CDR3 length is 15 residues. The specimen comprised whole blood, sampled in connection with sensitization to the hapten diphenylcyclopropenone (DPC). V and J are TRBV20-1 and TRBJ2-7, with 8 bases that match TRBD1. The TCR originated in a woman between 40 and 55 years old with alopecia areata. Some clones in this sample may be carry-over from other donors' samples. Here the CDR3 DNA reads TGCAGTGCCGAGCCAGGACAGGGCGGATCCTACGAGCAGTACTTC. Amino acid sequence: CSAEPGQGGSYEQYF.